The TCR beta chain described here comes from a study of Graves' ophthalmopathy and Graves' hyperthyroidism. Beta-chain TCR CDR3 regions were amplified from RNA transcripts. An opening RT-PCR round employed HTBI primers and preceded a second-round multiplex PCR. TCRdb recomputed calls from the multiplex PCR reads with MiXCR, one row per CDR3 protein. Of almost 750,000 distinct CDR3 sequences listed, roughly two fifths are singletons. This clonotype was counted at least ten times. J lost 7 bases, V lost 5 bases, and 10 bases had no gene match. Germline CDR1 MGHDK, CDR2 SYGVNS. The CDR3 extends over 14 amino acids.

Source material: peripheral blood. This sequence was found in an adult man with Graves' ophthalmopathy. The V call is TRBV25-1, the J call TRBJ1-2, with TRBD1 matching over 7 bases. The CDR3 coding sequence is TGTGCCAGCAGTCCAAGACAGGGCGTCTTTGGCTACACCTTC. It yields the protein CASSPRQGVFGYTF.